Shown below are 20 T cell receptor beta chains from a single sample sequenced in a study of control samples from healthy donors and cancer patients. Here immunoSEQ multiplex PCR was the method, and the copy in TCRdb shows in-frame clones only, minus some. The specimen's table records approximately 190,000 clones. The specimen was blood. The receptors were sampled from a woman between 25 and 40 years old in good health.

The chain employs TRBV7-2 and TRBJ2-2; D ambiguous. V dropped 5 bases and J dropped 1 base, with 5 bases sitting between them. The CDR3 spans 13 residues. Germline V gene sequence: CDR1 SGHTA, CDR2 FQGNSA. The CDR3 protein is CASSRWNTGELFF. For the CDR3, the DNA is TGTGCCAGCAGCCGGTGGAACACCGGGGAGCTGTTTTTT.

The genes are TRBV4-1 and TRBJ2-3, with D hard to call. The CDR3 spans 14 residues. CDR1 and CDR2 (germline): MGHRA, YSYEKL. Between the trimmed V and J ends, which lost 0 bases and 2 bases, there was a span of 6 bases. The CDR3: CASSQDRVTDTQYF. As DNA, the CDR3 is TGCGCCAGCAGCCAAGATCGTGTCACAGATACGCAGTATTTT.

CDR3 coding DNA: TGTGCCAGCAGCTTAGGGGGCCCCTATGGCTACACCTTC. Translation: CASSLGGPYGYTF. This chain connects TRBV7-9 to TRBJ1-2; D may be TRBD1 (5 bases). Trimming shortened V by 1 base and J by 4 bases, and 7 bases separated the two germline ends. Germline lookup yields CDR1 SEHNR and CDR2 FQNEAQ (reference sequence). The CDR3 has 13 residues.

V gene TRBV29-1 combines with J gene TRBJ2-1; tentatively, D is TRBD1 (6 bases). This CDR3 is built from 13 residues. V was trimmed by 6 bases and J by 7 bases, leaving 16 bases between them. The germline gives CDR1 SQVTM, CDR2 ANQGSEA. CDR3 loop: CSVARSRGNEQFF. Written as DNA, the CDR3 is TGCAGCGTAGCTAGGTCTAGGGGGAATGAGCAGTTCTTC.

J is TRBJ2-3 and V is TRBV12-2; no DNA check was done on the table's D call, TRBD2. TRBV12-2 is recorded as a pseudogene. The CDR3 contains 16 residues. CDR3 loop: CASRLTRGPYTDTQYF. The CDR3, as DNA: TGTGCAAGTCGCCTCACGCGGGGGCCATACACAGATACGCAGTATTTT.

V usage is TRBV5-1 and J usage is TRBJ1-1, with TRBD1 matching over 8 bases. V gave up 4 bases and J gave up 7 bases; unmatched junction bases: 9. The germline gives CDR1 SGHRS, CDR2 YFSETQ. The CDR3 length is 14 residues. CDR3 region: CASSRRGRTGEAFF. The CDR3 region has the DNA TGCGCCAGCAGCCGCAGGGGGCGCACAGGTGAAGCTTTCTTT.

The chain links TRBV9 to TRBJ2-1; the D is unclear. This CDR3 is built from 12 residues. The V end lost 3 bases, the J end lost 6 bases, and 7 bases lay between the germline ends. Germline-derived CDR1 and CDR2 are SGDLS and YYNGEE. The DNA for the CDR3 is TGTGCCAGCAGCGAATACAGCAATGAGCAGTTCTTC. Encoded protein: CASSEYSNEQFF.

CDR3 in amino acids: CASRLSFPYNSPLHF. CDR3 DNA sequence: TGTGCCAGCAGACTCAGTTTTCCCTATAATTCACCCCTCCACTTT. The chain employs TRBV6-5 and TRBJ1-6; D unclear. Germline CDR1 is MNHEY and CDR2 is SVGAGI. V shed 6 bases and J shed 2 bases, with 11 bases lying between them. This CDR3 has 15 residues.

The chain links TRBV2 to TRBJ1-1; no clear D. This CDR3 region has 15 residues. Germline loops: CDR1 SNHLY, CDR2 FYNNEI. Trimming cost V 0 bases and J 6 bases, with 14 bases left between them. CDR3 coding DNA: TGTGCCAGCAGTGAAGCGCTTTCAGGCCACGCTGAAGCTTTCTTT. It encodes CASSEALSGHAEAFF.

The gene calls are TRBV18 and TRBJ2-3; either TRBD1 or TRBD2 may fit D (6 bases each). The CDR3 spans 16 residues. Germline lookup yields CDR1 KGHSH and CDR2 LQKENI. The V end lost 3 bases, the J end lost 3 bases, and 16 bases lay between the germline ends. The CDR3 sequence is CASSPREQGLTDTQYF. As DNA, the CDR3 is TGTGCCAGCTCACCGCGGGAACAGGGTTTAACAGATACGCAGTATTTT.

The chain has TRBV7-2 and TRBJ2-3; 7 bases are a match to TRBD1. The length of the CDR3 is 15 residues. Trimming cost V 5 bases and J 2 bases; bases outside gene matches: 7. Germline loops: CDR1 SGHTA, CDR2 FQGNSA. The CDR3 coding sequence is TGTGCCAGCAGCCCGACAGGGTTCCCCACAGATACGCAGTATTTT. Its translation is CASSPTGFPTDTQYF.

This chain links TRBV6-4 with TRBJ2-5; 7 bases line up with TRBD1. With V trimmed by 4 bases and J by 5 bases, 7 bases remained unmatched. The CDR3 consists of 14 residues. The germline gives CDR1 MRHNA, CDR2 SNTAGT. The CDR3 bases are TGTGCCAGCAGTGGGAACAGGGGATGGGAGACCCAGTACTTC. Translated, it gives CASSGNRGWETQYF.

The V gene is TRBV12-3 or TRBV12-4, the J gene TRBJ1-2; no firm D call. The V end lost 8 bases, the J end lost 8 bases, and 15 bases lay between the germline ends. This CDR3 comprises 12 residues. The CDR3 reads CASLGELTGYTF. CDR3 bases: TGTGCCAGCTTAGGAGAATTGACGGGCTACACCTTC.

This rearrangement joins TRBV6-6 to TRBJ2-2; 8 bases align to TRBD2. Germline CDR1 MNHNY, CDR2 SVGAGI (reference sequence). This CDR3 has 15 residues. V dropped 9 bases and J dropped 5; count of bases not matched to a gene: 11. The DNA of the CDR3 is TGTGCCAGTGGGATTACGGGGGGGCGGACCGGGGAGCTGTTTTTT. Amino acid sequence: CASGITGGRTGELFF.

The chain combines TRBV18 with TRBJ2-3; D may be TRBD1 (5 bases). This CDR3 has 14 residues. Trimming cost V 2 bases and J 4 bases, with 10 bases left between them. CDR1 and CDR2 from the germline V gene are KGHSH and LQKENI. The CDR3 DNA follows: TGTGCCAGCTCACCAGGGATGGGGCCAGATACGCAGTATTTT. Translating gives CASSPGMGPDTQYF. Filled out from reference TRBV18 and TRBJ2-3, the complete variable domain reads NAGVMQNPRHLVRRRGQEARLRCSPMKGHSHVYWYRQLPEEGLKFMVYLQKENIIDESGMPKERFSAEFPKEGPSILRIQQVVRGDSAAYFCASSPGMGPDTQYFGPGTRLTVL.

The V call is TRBV5-4, the J call TRBJ2-1; 8 nucleotides align to TRBD1. CDR1 is SGHNT, CDR2 YYREEE, per germline (reference sequence). V was clipped by 4 bases and J by 4 bases; unmatched bases: 4. CDR3 size: 14 residues. CDR3 sequence reads: CASSPGQEYNEQFF. The CDR3 nucleotides read TGTGCCAGCAGCCCGGGACAGGAGTACAATGAGCAGTTCTTC.

The genes are TRBV11-2 and TRBJ2-6; 7 nucleotides match TRBD1. Germline loops: CDR1 SGHAT, CDR2 FQNNGV. The CDR3 runs to 19 residues. The junction had 12 bases not matched to a gene; V was cut back by 4 bases and J by 0 bases. DNA of the CDR3: TGTGCCAGCAGCTCCCACCGGGACAGACTCTACTCTGGGGCCAACGTCCTGACTTTC. Its translation: CASSSHRDRLYSGANVLTF.

This chain links TRBV28 with TRBJ1-4, with D possibly being TRBD1 (5 bases). This CDR3 spans 15 amino acids. The germline V gene has CDR1 MDHEN and CDR2 SYDVKM. Trimming took 3 bases from V and 8 from J, leaving 16 bases between them. CDR3 DNA sequence: TGTGCCAGCAGTTTGTCCGGGACTAAGAGGGAAAAACTGTTTTTT. Its translation is CASSLSGTKREKLFF.

The chain couples TRBV28 to TRBJ1-1; TRBD1 aligns across 11 bases. Germline V gives CDR1 MDHEN, CDR2 SYDVKM. V gave up 4 bases and J gave up 3 bases; unmatched junction bases: 13. The CDR3 loop spans 18 amino acids. The CDR3 DNA sequence: TGTGCCAGCAGTTCCATCCCAGGGACAGGGGGTTTGGACACTGAAGCTTTCTTT. Its protein is CASSSIPGTGGLDTEAFF.

The V and J genes are TRBV4-1 and TRBJ2-1; the match to TRBD2 covers 12 bases. Germline assignment: CDR1 MGHRA and CDR2 YSYEKL. V shed 4 bases, J shed 9 bases, and the junction held 7 bases outside the gene matches. The CDR3 consists of 15 residues. The CDR3 loop reads CASSRTSGDGSEQFF. CDR3 nucleotides: TGCGCCAGCAGCCGGACTAGCGGGGACGGGAGTGAGCAGTTCTTC.